Listed here are 11 T cell receptor beta chains from one sample, sequenced in a study of cytomegalovirus exposure and HLA in healthy donors (TCRdb year 2017). Library generation was performed with the immunoSEQ multiplex PCR assay. The multiplex PCR relied on a mix of 60 forward primers for TCR Vbeta segments and 13 reverse primers for TCR Jbeta segments. The immuneACCESS repertoire file appears here via TCRdb, limited to in-frame rearrangements. These files lack a portion of the clones; in checked studies, under half of the deficit traces to unresolved V genes, and the cause of the others is not known. For this sample there are some 210,000 clones; 70% to 80% appear just once. The ten largest make up 3.5% to 4% of the sample. Material for sequencing was PBMCs. Receptors originate from a male donor in good health and CMV-seronegative.

This clone has only one observation. The V and J genes are TRBV19 and TRBJ2-7; D possibly corresponds to TRBD1 (6 bases). The CDR3 sequence is 13 residues long. V dropped 4 bases and J dropped 2 bases, with 9 bases sitting between them. Germline V gene data show CDR1 as LNHDA and CDR2 as SQIVND (reference sequence). The CDR3 here is CASSTRTAYEQYF. CDR3 bases: TGTGCCAGTAGTACCAGGACAGCCTACGAGCAGTACTTC.

The V gene is TRBV15, the J gene TRBJ2-1; 8 bases line up with TRBD1. V was clipped by 4 bases and J by 3 bases; unmatched bases: 29. The CDR3 has 23 amino acids. Germline V gene data show CDR1 as LNHNV and CDR2 as YYDKDF (reference sequence). The CDR3 here is CATSTQAAIDRGERGRNYNEQFF. DNA for the CDR3: TGTGCCACCAGCACCCAAGCCGCCATTGACAGGGGAGAAAGAGGGCGGAACTACAATGAGCAGTTCTTC.

The chain is built from TRBV6-6 and TRBJ1-5; possibly TRBD1 for D (5 bases). Trimming removed 7 bases from V and 1 base from J, with 14 bases in between. Germline values: CDR1 MNHNY, CDR2 SVGAGI (reference sequence). The CDR3 is 15 amino acids. The CDR3 is CASNLGQGSNQPQHF. CDR3 coding DNA: TGTGCCAGCAACCTTGGGCAGGGCAGCAATCAGCCCCAGCATTTT.

This sequence joins TRBV5-1 and TRBJ2-7, with 9 nucleotides matching TRBD2. The CDR3 runs to 16 residues. V lost 2 bases, J lost 4 bases, and 10 bases stayed unmatched. Germline assignment: CDR1 SGHRS and CDR2 YFSETQ. This CDR3 reads CASSLVAGGLIYEQYF. The CDR3 DNA is TGCGCCAGCAGCTTAGTGGCGGGAGGGTTAATATACGAGCAGTACTTC. Supplemented by reference TRBV5-1 and TRBJ2-7, the full variable domain reads KAGVTQTPRYLIKTRGQQVTLSCSPISGHRSVSWYQQTPGQGLQFLFEYFSETQRNKGNFPGRFSGRQFSNSRSEMNVSTLELGDSALYLCASSLVAGGLIYEQYFGPGTRLTVT.

The chain couples TRBV5-1 to TRBJ1-3; TRBD1 matches at 9 bases. The CDR3 has 16 amino acids. Germline-derived CDR1 and CDR2 are SGHRS and YFSETQ. V lost 4 bases, J lost 0 bases, and 5 bases stayed unmatched. This CDR3 reads CASSRGQGSSGNTIYF. The DNA for the CDR3 is TGCGCCAGCAGCCGAGGACAGGGGAGCTCTGGAAACACCATATATTTT.

The chain couples TRBV29-1 to TRBJ1-2; TRBD1 matches 8 bases. Trimming cost V 5 bases and J 6 bases; bases outside gene matches: 2. The CDR3 runs to 11 residues. Germline V gives CDR1 SQVTM, CDR2 ANQGSEA. The CDR3 spells CSVWTGNGYTF. CDR3 sequence (DNA): TGCAGCGTTTGGACAGGGAATGGCTACACCTTC.

This chain links TRBV4-2 with TRBJ1-4; TRBD1 is a possible D gene (6 bases). CDR1 and CDR2 (germline): LGHNA, YNFKEQ. V was clipped by 0 bases and J by 7 bases, with 15 bases between them. The length of the CDR3 is 16 residues. CDR3 DNA: TGTGCCAGCAGCCAAGACCTACAGGGTTTCGGTGAAAAACTGTTTTTT. The encoded protein is CASSQDLQGFGEKLFF.

J is TRBJ2-1 and V is TRBV25-1; tentatively, D is TRBD2 (6 bases). V was trimmed by 6 bases and J by 0 bases, leaving 18 bases between them. The length of the CDR3 is 17 residues. Looked up from germline, CDR1 is MGHDK and CDR2 is SYGVNS. CDR3 coding DNA: TGTGCCAGCAGGGGGAGGAGCGTGTGGGTCTCCTACAATGAGCAGTTCTTC. Amino acids: CASRGRSVWVSYNEQFF.

V and J are TRBV6-5 and TRBJ2-7, with D possibly TRBD1 on 6 matching bases. Per germline, CDR1 MNHEY and CDR2 SVGAGI. This CDR3 spans 15 amino acids. The V end lost 6 bases, the J end lost 3 bases, and 18 bases lay between the germline ends. The chain's CDR3 is CASSSIPSDSYEQYF. DNA of the CDR3: TGTGCCAGCAGCTCTATCCCATCGGACAGCTACGAGCAGTACTTC.

The rearrangement links TRBV29-1 to TRBJ2-5; a weak D match, TRBD2 (5 bases). This CDR3 has 16 amino acids. V lost 0 bases, J lost 3 bases, and 17 bases lay in between. Germline CDR1 and CDR2: SQVTM and ANQGSEA. The CDR3 protein is CSVEDGPGIREETQYF. CDR3 DNA sequence: TGCAGCGTTGAAGATGGGCCGGGGATTAGGGAAGAGACCCAGTACTTC. Based on the CDR3 plus reference TRBV29-1 and TRBJ2-5, the full variable domain is SAVISQKPSRDICQRGTSLTIQCQVDSQVTMMFWYRQQPGQSLTLIATANQGSEATYESGFVIDKFPISRPNLTFSTLTVSNMSPEDSSIYLCSVEDGPGIREETQYFGPGTRLLVL.

As DNA, the CDR3 is TGTGCCAGCAGCCCACTCAGCGGTACCGGGGAGCTGTTTTTT. It is translated as CASSPLSGTGELFF. The V gene is TRBV7-6, the J gene TRBJ2-2; the D gene is possibly TRBD2 (5 bases). CDR1 is SGHVS, CDR2 FNYEAQ, per germline. The CDR3 is 14 amino acids. The germline V and J ends were trimmed by 5 bases and 5 bases, with 12 bases remaining between them.